The rows below give T cell receptor beta chains drawn from one sample of a study of siplizumab effects on memory and regulatory T cells. Generated by immunoSEQ multiplex PCR, the TCRdb table keeps only in-frame clones and is missing some. The top ten clones hold about 6.7% of a sample with 94,000 or so clones, 93% of them seen once. Material for sequencing was CD8+ T cells sorted from blood. These TCRs come from a human donor in good health. CDR3s include the opening cysteine and the closing phenylalanine or tryptophan. The D gene is left open where the match is weak. Rows give clone size only sometimes, using once, few, many, or a class for an expanded clone.

12	TRBV10-3	-	TRBJ1-2	-	CAISEEWLGYTF	TGTGCCATCAGTGAAGAGTGGCTTGGCTACACCTTC
14	TRBV2	-	TRBJ2-1	TRBD2	CASRTSGVYNEQFF	TGTGCCAGCCGGACTAGCGGGGTGTACAATGAGCAGTTCTTC
15	TRBV6-5	-	TRBJ2-1	-	CASSYSGSSYNEQFF	TGTGCCAGCAGTTACTCGGGCAGCTCCTACAATGAGCAGTTCTTC
16	TRBV28	-	TRBJ1-2	-	CASSLALAGGLDGYTF	TGTGCCAGCAGTTTGGCCCTCGCAGGAGGGCTTGATGGCTACACCTTC
14	TRBV9	once	TRBJ2-7	TRBD1	CASSVGGQSYEQYF	TGTGCCAGCAGCGTAGGGGGACAGAGTTACGAGCAGTACTTC
13	TRBV7-9	-	TRBJ1-1	TRBD1	CASSAGAGGEAFF	TGTGCCAGCAGCGCTGGGGCAGGGGGCGAAGCTTTCTTT
16	TRBV7-7	-	TRBJ2-2	-	CASSLERTTNTGELFF	TGTGCTAGCAGCTTAGAGAGGACAACGAACACCGGGGAGCTGTTTTTT
12	TRBV28	-	TRBJ2-2	-	CASRTIGGELFF	TGTGCCAGCAGGACCATAGGCGGGGAGCTGTTTTTT
14	TRBV28	-	TRBJ1-1	TRBD1	CASSFHRTGGETFF	TGTGCCAGCAGTTTTCATAGGACAGGGGGCGAAACTTTCTTT
16	TRBV7-9	-	TRBJ2-3	-	CASSYPGTPSTDTQYF	TGTGCCAGCAGTTATCCGGGGACGCCCAGCACAGATACGCAGTATTTT
14	TRBV10-2	-	TRBJ1-2	-	CASSGEDGPDGYTF	TGCGCCAGCAGCGGAGAGGACGGCCCCGATGGCTACACCTTC
15	TRBV4-1	-	TRBJ2-5	-	CASSQGVQQGETQYF	TGCGCCAGCAGCCAAGGGGTCCAGCAGGGGGAGACCCAGTACTTC
13	TRBV10-3	-	TRBJ2-2	-	CATSLGGPGELFF	TGTGCCACATCCTTAGGGGGACCCGGGGAGCTGTTTTTT
15	TRBV5-6	-	TRBJ2-7	TRBD1	CASSLSGTGAYEQYF	TGTGCCAGCAGCTTATCGGGGACAGGGGCCTACGAGCAGTACTTC
16	TRBV6-5	-	TRBJ2-3	-	CASSSLDPRPTDTQYF	TGTGCCAGCAGTTCTCTTGACCCGAGACCCACAGATACGCAGTATTTT
15	TRBV27	once	TRBJ1-2	-	CASSLSAGSVYGYTF	TGTGCCAGCAGTTTATCGGCAGGTTCTGTCTATGGCTACACCTTC
16	TRBV19	-	TRBJ1-3	-	CASSTTSKASGNTIYF	TGTGCCAGTAGTACAACTTCCAAAGCCTCTGGAAACACCATATATTTT
12	TRBV30	-	TRBJ1-2	TRBD1	CAWSGQGYGYTF	TGTGCCTGGAGTGGACAGGGCTATGGCTACACCTTC
16	TRBV6-5	-	TRBJ2-1	TRBD2	CASSYLTSGVNNEQFF	TGTGCCAGCAGTTACCTAACTAGCGGGGTAAACAATGAGCAGTTCTTC
17	TRBV2	-	TRBJ2-3	TRBD2	CASSWATSGASTDTQYF	TGTGCCAGCAGTTGGGCGACTAGCGGTGCTAGCACAGATACGCAGTATTTT
15	TRBV4-1	-	TRBJ1-1	-	CASSLRTEPNTEAFF	TGCGCCAGCAGCTTACGGACAGAGCCGAACACTGAAGCTTTCTTT
15	TRBV7-8	-	TRBJ1-4	-	CASSTPGEDNEKLFF	TGTGCCAGCAGCACCCCGGGAGAGGATAATGAAAAACTGTTTTTT
14	TRBV30	-	TRBJ2-7	-	CAWSVGSSSYEQYF	TGTGCCTGGAGTGTGGGCTCTTCCTCCTACGAGCAGTACTTC
16	TRBV5-1	-	TRBJ1-5	TRBD1	CATPGQGPYSNQPQHF	TGCGCCACACCCGGACAGGGTCCATATAGCAATCAGCCCCAGCATTTT
12	TRBV19	-	TRBJ2-1	-	CASSIWRNEQFF	TGTGCCAGTAGTATTTGGAGGAATGAGCAGTTCTTC
13	TRBV5-8	-	TRBJ1-2	-	CASSLVANYGYTF	TGTGCCAGCAGCTTGGTCGCTAACTATGGCTACACCTTC
14	TRBV5-6	-	TRBJ2-5	-	CASSLVGSLETQYF	TGTGCCAGCAGCTTGGTGGGCAGTCTTGAGACCCAGTACTTC
15	TRBV27	-	TRBJ2-1	TRBD2	CASSGRTSGWNEQFF	TGTGCCAGCAGTGGGAGGACTAGCGGGTGGAATGAGCAGTTCTTC
14	TRBV13	-	TRBJ1-3	TRBD1	CASSPGTGGNTIYF	TGTGCCAGCAGCCCCGGGACAGGGGGAAACACCATATATTTT
13	TRBV30	-	TRBJ2-2	-	CAWSGDDTGELFF	TGTGCCTGGAGTGGGGACGATACCGGGGAGCTGTTTTTT
16	TRBV7-8	-	TRBJ2-7	-	CASSLGGARVDHEQYF	TGTGCCAGCAGCTTAGGTGGGGCTAGGGTAGACCACGAGCAGTACTTC
16	TRBV7-9	-	TRBJ2-3	-	CASSLNRGQLTDTQYF	TGTGCCAGCAGCTTAAATAGGGGCCAGCTCACAGATACGCAGTATTTT
14	TRBV5-8	once	TRBJ1-5	-	CASSFGTGNQPQHF	TGTGCCAGCAGCTTCGGGACGGGAAATCAGCCCCAGCATTTT
15	TRBV27	-	TRBJ1-5	-	CASSLSRGGNQPQHF	TGTGCCAGCAGTTTATCCCGAGGGGGCAATCAGCCCCAGCATTTT
15	TRBV7-2	-	TRBJ1-5	-	CASSPLGSGNQPQHF	TGTGCCAGCAGCCCCTTGGGCAGCGGCAATCAGCCCCAGCATTTT
13	TRBV19	-	TRBJ2-1	-	CASSISVDNEQFF	TGTGCCAGTAGTATAAGTGTTGACAATGAGCAGTTCTTC
17	TRBV4-2	-	TRBJ1-2	TRBD1	CASSQESGTAFNYGYTF	TGTGCCAGCAGCCAAGAGTCCGGGACAGCGTTTAACTATGGCTACACCTTC
13	TRBV7-9	once	TRBJ2-7	-	CASSLGPSYEQYF	TGTGCCAGCAGCTTAGGACCCTCCTACGAGCAGTACTTC
16	TRBV9	-	TRBJ2-5	TRBD2	CASSAGLAARGETQYF	TGTGCCAGCAGCGCGGGACTAGCGGCCCGGGGGGAGACCCAGTACTTC
16	TRBV9	-	TRBJ2-3	TRBD2	CASSVVERGATDTQYF	TGTGCCAGCAGCGTAGTGGAGCGGGGGGCCACAGATACGCAGTATTTT
13	TRBV27	-	TRBJ2-7	-	CASSYGQFYEQYF	TGTGCCAGCAGTTACGGACAGTTCTACGAGCAGTACTTC
15	TRBV7-6	once	TRBJ1-2	-	CASSPLGTGNYGYTF	TGTGCCAGCAGCCCCTTGGGGACGGGTAACTATGGCTACACCTTC
19	TRBV11-2	-	TRBJ2-2	TRBD2	CASSLELELIAGGAGELFF	TGTGCCAGCAGCTTGGAACTGGAACTTATAGCGGGGGGAGCCGGGGAGCTGTTTTTT
15	TRBV6-6	-	TRBJ2-7	-	CASSYNLGADNEQYF	TGTGCCAGCAGTTACAATCTGGGGGCGGACAACGAGCAGTACTTC
10	TRBV29-1	-	TRBJ2-1	-	CSVSAGEQFF	TGCAGCGTTTCGGCAGGTGAGCAGTTCTTC
12	TRBV29-1	-	TRBJ1-2	-	CSVVSNNYGYTF	TGCAGCGTTGTAAGTAACAACTATGGCTACACCTTC
15	TRBV5-1	-	TRBJ1-3	TRBD1	CASSSQGNSGNTIYF	TGCGCCAGCAGCTCACAGGGGAACTCTGGAAACACCATATATTTT
15	TRBV5-6	-	TRBJ2-4	-	CASSPEAAYENIQYF	TGTGCCAGCAGCCCGGAGGCAGCGTACGAAAACATTCAGTACTTC
13	TRBV4-1	-	TRBJ2-7	-	CASSQTGLYEQYF	TGCGCCAGCAGCCAAACTGGGCTGTACGAGCAGTACTTC